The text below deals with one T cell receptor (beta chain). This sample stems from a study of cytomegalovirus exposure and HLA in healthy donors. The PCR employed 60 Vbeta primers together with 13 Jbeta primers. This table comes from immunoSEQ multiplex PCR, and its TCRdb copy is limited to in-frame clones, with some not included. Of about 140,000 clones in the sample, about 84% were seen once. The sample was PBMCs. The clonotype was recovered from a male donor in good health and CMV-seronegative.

CDR3 in amino acids: CATAPRTSLSTDTQYF. The CDR3 DNA reads as TGTGCCACCGCGCCGAGGACTAGCCTTAGCACAGATACGCAGTATTTT. The J gene is TRBJ2-3, the V gene TRBV27, with 8 bases lining up with TRBD2. The CDR3 contains 16 residues. CDR1 and CDR2 (germline): MNHEY, SMNVEV (reference sequence). Trimming at V came to 10 bases and at J to 0 bases, leaving 12 bases not matched to a gene.